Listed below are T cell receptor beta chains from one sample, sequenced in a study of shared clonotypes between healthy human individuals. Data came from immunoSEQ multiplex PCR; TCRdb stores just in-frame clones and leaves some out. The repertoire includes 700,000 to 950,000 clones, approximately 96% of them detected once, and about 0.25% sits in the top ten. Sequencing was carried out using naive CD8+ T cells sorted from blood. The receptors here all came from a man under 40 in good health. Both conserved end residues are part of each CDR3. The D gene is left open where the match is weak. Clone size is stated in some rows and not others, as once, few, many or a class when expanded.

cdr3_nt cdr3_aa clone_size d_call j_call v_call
TGTGCCAGTAGTATGGGACGGAATACCAATGAGCAGTTCTTC CASSMGRNTNEQFF once NA TRBJ2-1 TRBV19
TGTGCCAGCAGTGAAAAGGGCGCAGGGTTCTACAGAAATGAGCAGTTCTTC CASSEKGAGFYRNEQFF NA NA TRBJ2-1 TRBV6-1
TGCGCCAGCAGCCAAGAGGGGGATTGGTACAATGAGCAGTTCTTC CASSQEGDWYNEQFF NA NA TRBJ2-1 TRBV4-1
TGTGCCAGCAGCCCGGAAGCGGGAGGCTTTTACAATGAGCAGTTCTTC CASSPEAGGFYNEQFF NA TRBD2 TRBJ2-1 TRBV11-3
TGCGCCAGCAGCTTCAGACTATCCACAGATACGCAGTATTTT CASSFRLSTDTQYF NA NA TRBJ2-3 TRBV5-1
TGCGCCAGCAGCTTGGGCCTAGCGGGCGACTTCTACAATGAGCAGTTCTTC CASSLGLAGDFYNEQFF NA TRBD2 TRBJ2-1 TRBV5-1
TGTGCCAGCAGTTTCCGGGACAGCACAGATACGCAGTATTTT CASSFRDSTDTQYF NA NA TRBJ2-3 TRBV27
TGTGCCAGCAGCTTAGGGACAGGGGGCCAAAGATACGAGCAGTACTTC CASSLGTGGQRYEQYF NA TRBD1 TRBJ2-7 TRBV7-9
TGTGCCAGCAGTTACTCTTGGGGCTGGGGGGAGACCCAGTACTTC CASSYSWGWGETQYF NA NA TRBJ2-5 TRBV6-6
TGCGCCAGCAGCCAAGGTGAGTTACAGCTCAATCAGCCCCAGCATTTT CASSQGELQLNQPQHF NA NA TRBJ1-5 TRBV4-1
TGTGCCAGCAGCCCCGTTGGGGGCGATGAAAAACTGTTTTTT CASSPVGGDEKLFF once NA TRBJ1-4 TRBV5-5
TGTGCCAGCAGTTCAACTAGCGGGAGGGCCGCGCAGTACTTC CASSSTSGRAAQYF NA TRBD2 TRBJ2-7 TRBV9
TGTGCCAGCAGTGAATTTGAAGGGGTGGACACCGGGGAGCTGTTTTTT CASSEFEGVDTGELFF NA NA TRBJ2-2 TRBV6-1
TGTGCCAGCAGTTTTCCGGGAGTCACAGATACGCAGTATTTT CASSFPGVTDTQYF NA NA TRBJ2-3 TRBV27
TGTGCCAGCAGCGACTTTAACTATGGCTACACCTTC CASSDFNYGYTF NA NA TRBJ1-2 TRBV9
TGCAGCTGCGAGTCCATCTCTGGAAACACCATATATTTT CSCESISGNTIYF NA NA TRBJ1-3 TRBV29-1
TGTGCCAGCAGCGCGGGAGTGTTCGGGGAGCTGTTTTTT CASSAGVFGELFF NA TRBD2 TRBJ2-2 TRBV5-6
TGTGCCAGCAGCTTGGGTGGTTCCGGGGAGCTGTTTTTT CASSLGGSGELFF NA NA TRBJ2-2 TRBV7-6
TGTGCCAGCAGTACGATCGTACAGGGGCTCAACGTCCTGACTTTC CASSTIVQGLNVLTF NA TRBD1 TRBJ2-6 TRBV27
TGTGCCAGCAGTCTAAACGGACAGGGCCCATACGAGCAGTACTTC CASSLNGQGPYEQYF NA TRBD1 TRBJ2-7 TRBV27
TGTGCCAGCAGCTTACGGCTAGCGGGAGAGATTGAGCAGTTCTTC CASSLRLAGEIEQFF NA TRBD2 TRBJ2-1 TRBV7-6
TGTGCCAGCAGGCGTCGCTTTGGGGTAGGCGGCTACACCTTC CASRRRFGVGGYTF NA NA TRBJ1-2 TRBV6-5
TGTGCCAGCAGCTTCTATACTAACTACGAGCAGTACTTC CASSFYTNYEQYF NA NA TRBJ2-7 TRBV7-2
TGCGCCAGCAGCCAGGGCCAGCGGAGCTCCTACGAGCAGTACTTC CASSQGQRSSYEQYF NA NA TRBJ2-7 TRBV4-1
TGTGCCAGCAGCGGAAGGGGGGCGGTCGGGTATGGCTACACCTTC CASSGRGAVGYGYTF NA NA TRBJ1-2 TRBV6-1
TGCGCCAGCAGAGGCAGCTCCTACAATGAGCAGTTCTTC CASRGSSYNEQFF NA NA TRBJ2-1 TRBV10-2
TGTGCCAGCAGCCGGACTAGCGGCTACGAGCAGTACTTC CASSRTSGYEQYF few TRBD2 TRBJ2-7 TRBV2
TGTGCCAGCAGCTTTTTAGGGACAGCAAACACAGATACGCAGTATTTT CASSFLGTANTDTQYF NA TRBD1 TRBJ2-3 TRBV5-4
TGTGCCAGCAGTTTAAAGTGGGGATCCTACGAGCAGTACTTC CASSLKWGSYEQYF NA NA TRBJ2-7 TRBV27
TGTGCCAGCACTCCGGACAGGGTCGGGCAGCCCCAGCATTTT CASTPDRVGQPQHF NA TRBD1 TRBJ1-5 TRBV2
TGTGCCAGCAGTCAGGACGTCCTCTATGGCTACACCTTC CASSQDVLYGYTF NA NA TRBJ1-2 TRBV28
TGTGCCAGCAGCTCCGGACTAGCGCAAACGGCGAGGCAGTACTTC CASSSGLAQTARQYF NA TRBD2 TRBJ2-7 TRBV13
TGTGCCAGCAGCCAGGAGATTTGGTTTATCTCGTTCTTC CASSQEIWFISFF NA NA TRBJ2-1 TRBV6-6
TGTGCCAGCGCCGAGCTGTGGGTGTCTGAAGCTTTCTTT CASAELWVSEAFF NA NA TRBJ1-1 TRBV6-1
TGTGCCAGCAGCTTATCGACAGGGGCCGGGGAGCTGTTTTTT CASSLSTGAGELFF NA TRBD1 TRBJ2-2 TRBV13
TGTGCCAGCAGTCCTCCTGGACGTGAGGCAAGTCAGCCCCAGCATTTT CASSPPGREASQPQHF NA NA TRBJ1-5 TRBV2
TGTGCCAGTAAGAGCGAAGGGTTTTACTATGGCTACACCTTC CASKSEGFYYGYTF NA NA TRBJ1-2 TRBV19
TGTGCCAGCAGCGTCGGACCTGACGGAAACTACGAGCAGTACTTC CASSVGPDGNYEQYF NA NA TRBJ2-7 TRBV9
TGTGCCAGCAGTTTAAGGGGGGGACAGGCGAGCTATGGCTACACCTTC CASSLRGGQASYGYTF NA TRBD1 TRBJ1-2 TRBV28
TGTGCCAGCAGCTCCTCCTCTCATGGGGACGAGACCCAGTACTTC CASSSSSHGDETQYF NA NA TRBJ2-5 TRBV11-3
TGTGCCAGCTCACCACTCGCGGAACACTACGAGCAGTACTTC CASSPLAEHYEQYF NA NA TRBJ2-7 TRBV18
TGTGCCAGCACCATCAACAGGGTCAATGAGCAGTTCTTC CASTINRVNEQFF NA NA TRBJ2-1 TRBV7-2
TGTGCCAGCAGTTACTCGTATGGGTTGAGTGAGCAGTTCTTC CASSYSYGLSEQFF NA NA TRBJ2-1 TRBV6-5
TGCAGCGCCGTCCTAGCGGGAGATATCTATGAGCAGTTCTTC CSAVLAGDIYEQFF NA TRBD2 TRBJ2-1 TRBV29-1
TGTGCCAGCAGCGGGGACACCGGGGAGCTGTTTTTT CASSGDTGELFF NA NA TRBJ2-2 TRBV9
TGTGCCAGCAGTGGGCGGTCGAACACCGGGGAGCTGTTTTTT CASSGRSNTGELFF NA NA TRBJ2-2 TRBV5-4
TGTGCCAGCAGTTCTTCAGACGGACCGAACACTGAAGCTTTCTTT CASSSSDGPNTEAFF once NA TRBJ1-1 TRBV27
TGTGCCAGCAGCGTAGGGGGTCTGCTAGACAATCAGCCCCAGCATTTT CASSVGGLLDNQPQHF NA NA TRBJ1-5 TRBV7-8
TGTGCCAGCAGTGGGACAGGGGAAGGGGAGCAGTTCTTC CASSGTGEGEQFF NA TRBD1 TRBJ2-1 TRBV27
TGTGCCAGCAGCTTAACGCCCCTGACTGAAGCTTTCTTT CASSLTPLTEAFF NA NA TRBJ1-1 TRBV27
TGTGCCAGCAGTTTAGGACTAGCATCCCGTAGCACAGATACGCAGTATTTT CASSLGLASRSTDTQYF NA TRBD2 TRBJ2-3 TRBV28
TGTGCCAGCAGCAACCGTCTGGCGGGAGAGTCCACAGATACGCAGTATTTT CASSNRLAGESTDTQYF NA TRBD2 TRBJ2-3 TRBV7-9
TGTGCCAGCAGCCAAGATCACCGGATAACTGAAGCTTTCTTT CASSQDHRITEAFF NA NA TRBJ1-1 TRBV14
TGCGCCAGCAGCTTGAGGGACAGTCTTAGCAATGAGCAGTTCTTC CASSLRDSLSNEQFF NA TRBD1 TRBJ2-1 TRBV5-1
TGTGCCGCGGGACCGATCGGAAGCTCCTACGAGCAGTACTTC CAAGPIGSSYEQYF NA NA TRBJ2-7 TRBV19